A single sample gave rise to the 18 T cell receptor beta chains below, sequenced in a study of blood T cell repertoires in COVID-19. TCRdb's copy holds only in-frame clones and misses some; the assay was immunoSEQ multiplex PCR. There are around 230,000 clones in the sample; approximately 85% occur only once, and 4.5% to 5.5% lies in the top ten. The sample comprised peripheral blood. The receptors originated from a man over 45 with COVID-19, enrolled during active disease.

The V call is TRBV19, the J call TRBJ2-7, with D maybe TRBD2 (5 bases). Germline V gene data show CDR1 as LNHDA and CDR2 as SQIVND (reference sequence). The CDR3 has 16 amino acids. With 5 bases removed from V and 6 bases from J, the gap between germline ends came to 23 bases. CDR3 in amino acids: CASSPRAAASNPEQYF. As DNA, the CDR3 is TGTGCCAGTAGTCCCAGAGCGGCGGCCTCTAACCCCGAGCAGTACTTC.

The genes are TRBV28 and TRBJ2-3; 7 bases align to TRBD1. This CDR3 comprises 15 residues. Trimming removed 7 bases from V and 3 bases from J; junction bases left unmatched: 10. Germline V lookup: CDR1 MDHEN, CDR2 SYDVKM. CDR3 amino acids: CASNPTGRGTDTQYF. The DNA for the CDR3 is TGTGCCAGCAATCCGACAGGGAGAGGGACAGATACGCAGTATTTT.

The CDR3 nucleotides read TGTGCCAGCAGCGTAACAGGGGCGTCTAATGAAAAACTGTTTTTT. Its protein is CASSVTGASNEKLFF. The V call is TRBV11-1, the J call TRBJ1-4; 7 bases match TRBD1. The germline gives CDR1 SGHAT, CDR2 FQDESV (reference sequence). This CDR3 comprises 15 residues. J gave up 3 bases and V 5 bases, and 6 bases lay outside the gene matches. Looking up the rest from reference TRBV11-1 and TRBJ1-4 gives the full variable domain: EAEVAQSPRYKITEKSQAVAFWCDPISGHATLYWYRQILGQGPELLVQFQDESVVDDSQLPKDRFSAERLKGVDSTLKIQPAELGDSAMYLCASSVTGASNEKLFFGSGTQLSVL.

The count of this clone is one. The rearrangement joins TRBV4-2 to TRBJ1-2, with TRBD1 matching 7 bases. This CDR3 comprises 14 residues. V was pared by 1 base and J by 8 bases, with 7 bases of the junction left unmatched. Germline V lookup: CDR1 LGHNA, CDR2 YNFKEQ. CDR3 nucleotide sequence: TGTGCCAGCAGCCAAGGAGACAGGGAGTTGGGCTACACCTTC. Its protein product is CASSQGDRELGYTF.

This clone has just one count. The chain links TRBV6-2 or TRBV6-3 to TRBJ1-5, with 9 bases fitting TRBD1. V shed 2 bases and J 5 bases; nucleotides not matched to a gene: 10. The germline CDR1 and CDR2 sequences are MNHEY and SVGEGT. The length of the CDR3 is 17 residues. In DNA form, the CDR3 reads TGTGCCAGCAGTTACCAGGCCGGGACAGGGTTGCATCAGCCCCAGCATTTT. Residues: CASSYQAGTGLHQPQHF.

V gene TRBV19 combines with J gene TRBJ2-7, with 9 bases matching TRBD1. Germline CDR1 LNHDA, CDR2 SQIVND (reference sequence). This CDR3 region has 13 residues. V gave up 6 bases and J gave up 4 bases; unmatched junction bases: 4. In DNA, the CDR3 is TGTGCCAGTAGCCCCGACAGGGGGTACGAGCAGTACTTC. This codes for CASSPDRGYEQYF.

This chain links TRBV30 with TRBJ1-2, with D possibly being TRBD1 (6 bases). V was pared by 3 bases and J by 8 bases, with 25 bases between. The V gene's germline CDR1 is GTSNPN and CDR2 SVGIG (reference sequence). This CDR3 is built from 16 residues. The DNA of the CDR3 is TGTGCCTGGAGCTCAAGGGGGTGGGGGTTTGACGCGGGCTACACCTTC. This codes for CAWSSRGWGFDAGYTF.

This clone was detected once. The V gene is TRBV30, the J gene TRBJ2-3; 13 bases line up with TRBD2. CDR3 length: 17 amino acids. Germline CDR1 and CDR2: GTSNPN and SVGIG (reference sequence). V trimming: 0 bases; J trimming: 2 bases; junction bases outside the gene matches: 5. The CDR3 reads CAWSVRLAGGTTDTQYF. The CDR3 region has the DNA TGTGCCTGGAGTGTAAGACTAGCGGGGGGTACCACAGATACGCAGTATTTT.

The chain carries TRBV30 and TRBJ1-5; TRBD1 might be the D (6 bases). Trimming shortened V by 1 base and J by 5 bases, and 18 bases separated the two germline ends. The CDR3 is 16 residues long. Per the germline V gene, CDR1 is GTSNPN and CDR2 is SVGIG (reference sequence). CDR3 in amino acids: CAWSARTVGGDQPQHF. CDR3 nucleotide sequence: TGTGCCTGGAGTGCTCGTACGGTAGGGGGTGATCAGCCCCAGCATTTT.

This clone was seen more than once but under ten times. The rearrangement uses TRBV23-1 and TRBJ2-7, with D possibly TRBD2 on 6 matching bases. TRBV23-1 is annotated as an ORF whose role is uncertain. Deletions cut 2 bases from V and 0 bases from J, with 8 bases between. The CDR3 is 14 residues long. The CDR3 loop reads CASSQVGGSYEQYF. The DNA of the CDR3 is TGCGCCAGCAGTCAAGTCGGGGGCTCCTACGAGCAGTACTTC.

This clone appeared once. The chain employs TRBV30 and TRBJ2-3; 7 positions match TRBD2. Germline trimming cut 1 base from V and 4 bases from J; bases unmatched to any gene: 2. Per the germline V gene, CDR1 is GTSNPN and CDR2 is SVGIG (reference sequence). The CDR3 covers 13 residues. DNA for the CDR3: TGTGCCTGGAGTGGACTAGCCCCAGATACGCAGTATTTT. Translation: CAWSGLAPDTQYF.

The V gene is TRBV7-9, the J gene TRBJ1-4, with 12 nucleotides matching TRBD1. CDR1 SEHNR and CDR2 FQNEAQ come from the germline V gene (reference sequence). J lost 8 bases, V lost 2 bases, and 9 bases had no gene match. This CDR3 has 17 amino acids. The CDR3: CASSLRTGTGGREKLFF. The DNA for the CDR3 is TGTGCCAGCAGCTTAAGGACCGGGACAGGGGGCAGAGAAAAACTGTTTTTT.

This clone appeared a single time. V and J are TRBV5-1 and TRBJ2-2, with a possible D match to TRBD1 (6 bases). CDR3 length: 14 residues. CDR1 and CDR2 (germline): SGHRS, YFSETQ. Trimming pared 3 bases from V and 3 bases from J, leaving 9 bases between. CDR3 sequence (DNA): TGCGCCAGCAGCTCGGGACACTACACCGGGGAGCTGTTTTTT. Translating gives CASSSGHYTGELFF.

The chain uses TRBV18 and TRBJ2-7, with 10 bases that match TRBD1. CDR3 length: 15 residues. The junction had 3 bases not matched to a gene; V was cut back by 4 bases and J by 0 bases. Per the germline V gene, CDR1 is KGHSH and CDR2 is LQKENI. The CDR3 nucleotides are TGTGCCAGCTCACTGGACAGGGGGGACTCCTACGAGCAGTACTTC. This sequence encodes CASSLDRGDSYEQYF.

This clone was observed at least ten times. V usage is TRBV6-4 and J usage is TRBJ2-7; 8 nucleotides align to TRBD2. The germline V gene has CDR1 MRHNA and CDR2 SNTAGT. The CDR3 is 18 amino acids. V lost 0 bases and J lost 3; bases outside the gene matches: 13. CDR3 bases: TGTGCCAGCAGTGACTCGATCGGGAGGGCTTTGGGGCTCTACGAGCAGTACTTC. Amino acids: CASSDSIGRALGLYEQYF.

The genes are TRBV6-2 or TRBV6-3 and TRBJ1-5, with 10 bases matching TRBD1. CDR3 length: 16 residues. Trimming at V came to 0 bases and at J to 6 bases, leaving 5 bases not matched to a gene. Germline V gene sequence: CDR1 MNHEY, CDR2 SVGEGT. CDR3 sequence reads: CASSYSTTGGGQPQHF. CDR3 nucleotide sequence: TGTGCCAGCAGTTACTCGACGACAGGGGGCGGTCAGCCCCAGCATTTT.

The chain employs TRBV5-1 and TRBJ2-7, with 8 nucleotides matching TRBD2. V lost 4 bases, J lost 3 bases, and 3 bases stayed unmatched. This CDR3 is 13 amino acids long. Germline V gives CDR1 SGHRS, CDR2 YFSETQ. In nucleotides, the CDR3 is TGCGCCAGCAGCACCGGGGGGGTCTACGAGCAGTACTTC. Its translation is CASSTGGVYEQYF. Filled out from reference TRBV5-1 and TRBJ2-7, the complete variable domain reads KAGVTQTPRYLIKTRGQQVTLSCSPISGHRSVSWYQQTPGQGLQFLFEYFSETQRNKGNFPGRFSGRQFSNSRSEMNVSTLELGDSALYLCASSTGGVYEQYFGPGTRLTVT.

V usage is TRBV27 and J usage is TRBJ1-2, with D unresolved. Deletions cut 4 bases from V and 5 bases from J, with 8 bases between. The CDR3 covers 12 residues. The germline gives CDR1 MNHEY, CDR2 SMNVEV (reference sequence). CDR3 in DNA: TGTGCCAGCAGTTACTCCGGGTATGGCTACACCTTC. It translates to CASSYSGYGYTF.